This T cell receptor beta chain was identified during a study of T-cell memory formation after mild COVID-19. About this clonotype itself: Its target is not known.

Study conclusions and caveats: Prior to infection, memory already included some responding clones, suggesting cross-reactive memory joined.

TCRdb analysed the 5' RACE reads with MiXCR anew, one entry per CDR3 protein. The table has roughly 400,000 distinct CDR3 sequences, approximately 15% seen once. The CDR3 runs 15 residues. The trim removed 4 bases at V and 2 bases at J, leaving 5 bases unmatched. From germline, CDR1 is SGHRS and CDR2 YFSETQ. The TCR was taken from a man younger than 35 who had mild COVID-19 (a few samples of this study predate the infection). Cell type and time point are not known. The chain employs TRBV5-1 and TRBJ2-3, with TRBD1 matching over 9 bases. The sample consisted of PBMCs or a T cell subset sorted from them (not recorded which). The CDR3 is CASSIRDRDTDTQYF. CDR3 DNA sequence: TGCGCCAGCAGCATCCGGGACAGGGACACAGATACGCAGTATTTT.